The present T cell receptor beta chain was sequenced within a study of T and B cells in COVID-19 patients. Looking at the study overall: The recovered patients had mostly mild to moderate COVID-19 with outpatient management. The recovered cohort's median age was about 35 years, versus approximately 70 years in active infection. Study-level results: Patients with COVID-19 reportedly showed strongly skewed T cell receptor beta variable and joining gene usage.

TRB was amplified from about 250-500 ng of blood genomic DNA. The CDR3 has 16 residues. In germline, CDR1 is SGHKS, CDR2 YYEKEE (reference sequence). Unmatched junction bases numbered 7, after V lost 0 bases and J lost 4 bases. Relative to its sample, this clonotype is medium-sized (0.01 to 0.1%). What it recognizes is unknown. BIOMED2 TRB-A/B primer pools were used in multiplex TRB PCR. MiXCR was run by TCRdb on the multiplex PCR reads, yielding one entry per CDR3 protein. The data show 2,000 to 2,500 distinct CDR3 sequences, under 30% seen once. The sample consisted of blood. V and J are TRBV5-5 and TRBJ2-1; 7 nucleotides agree with TRBD1. The TCR comes from a human donor with active COVID-19. CDR3 loop: CASSLEGAGGYNEQFF. The DNA for the CDR3 is TGTGCCAGCAGCTTGGAGGGGGCAGGGGGATACAATGAGCAGTTCTTC.